Listed below are T cell receptor beta chains from one sample, sequenced in a study of response to subunit inactivated influenza vaccine. TCRdb reanalysed the RT-PCR reads using MiXCR and keeps one entry per CDR3 protein. The repertoire holds hundreds of thousands of distinct CDR3 sequences, with 6.5% to 8% as singletons. The input for sequencing was PBMCs from blood, taken around 25 months after vaccination. The receptors were sampled from a man aged 45 to 70 who received an inactivated influenza vaccine. The CDR3 runs from the conserved cysteine through the conserved F or W. D genes are given only for firm matches. Expanded clones are given a class, and other clones once, few, many or no size at all.

TRBV7-9	NA	few	TRBJ2-7	TGTGCCAGCAGCTTACATCTAAGGGGAACCTACGAGCAGTACTTC	CASSLHLRGTYEQYF
TRBV5-1	TRBD2	many	TRBJ2-1	TGCGCCAGCAGCACCTCCGGGACTAGCGGCTACAATGAGCAGTTCTTC	CASSTSGTSGYNEQFF
TRBV5-4	TRBD2	NA	TRBJ2-1	TGTGCCAGCAGCGGCGGACTAGGCAATGAGCAGTTCTTC	CASSGGLGNEQFF
TRBV28	NA	few	TRBJ1-3	TGTGCCAGCAGGAACCTGGGCGGAAACACCATATATTTT	CASRNLGGNTIYF
TRBV18	NA	many	TRBJ2-5	TGTGCCAGCTCACCAGACGGCCAAGAGACCCAGTACTTC	CASSPDGQETQYF
TRBV21-1	NA	NA	TRBJ1-5	TGTGCCAGCAGCAAAGAGGCCAGACCCAGAGGGGGCAATCAGCCCCAGCATTTT	CASSKEARPRGGNQPQHF
TRBV6-2/TRBV6-3	NA	NA	TRBJ1-1	TGTGCCAGCAGTTACTATTATGCCGGCAGCACTGAAGCTTTCTTT	CASSYYYAGSTEAFF
TRBV11-2	NA	few	TRBJ2-5	TGTGCCAGCAGCTTAGTAGTGGATCTACAAGAGACCCAGTACTTC	CASSLVVDLQETQYF
TRBV6-2/TRBV6-3	NA	many	TRBJ2-7	TGTGCCAGCACCGGAAACTCGCCAACCTCCTACGAGCAGTACTTC	CASTGNSPTSYEQYF
TRBV10-3	TRBD2	few	TRBJ2-2	TGTGCCATCAGTGTTCGGCTAGCGGGAGACACCGGGGAGCTGTTTTTT	CAISVRLAGDTGELFF
TRBV4-1	TRBD2	NA	TRBJ2-5	TGCGCCAGCAGCCGCAGACTAGCGGGGCAAGAGACCCAGTACTTC	CASSRRLAGQETQYF
TRBV4-2	TRBD2	many	TRBJ2-7	TGTGCCAGCAGCCAAGTTGAGCGGGAGGGGTACGAGCAGTACTTC	CASSQVEREGYEQYF
TRBV12-3/TRBV12-4	TRBD2	NA	TRBJ2-1	TGTGCCAGCAGTTTATTTGGACTAGCGGCCTACAATGAGCAGTTCTTC	CASSLFGLAAYNEQFF
TRBV6-2/TRBV6-3	NA	few	TRBJ2-3	TGTGCCAGCAGTAGGGACTGGAACACAGATACGCAGTATTTT	CASSRDWNTDTQYF
TRBV29-1	NA	NA	TRBJ2-7	TGCAGCGTTGGACCCCGCCGGGCCGCATCCGGGTCCCTCCCCTACGAGCAGTACTTC	CSVGPRRAASGSLPYEQYF
TRBV7-2	NA	many	TRBJ2-7	TGTGCCAGCAGCTTAGTTTCTGGGGGACCCTACGAGCAGTACTTC	CASSLVSGGPYEQYF
TRBV12-3/TRBV12-4	NA	few	TRBJ1-5	TGTGCCAGCAGTGCGCCAGGGACTCAGCCCCAGCATTTT	CASSAPGTQPQHF
TRBV20-1	NA	many	TRBJ2-7	TGCAGTGCTAGATTTCCAAGCTCCTACGAGCAGTACTTC	CSARFPSSYEQYF
TRBV15	NA	few	TRBJ2-2	TGTGCCACCAGCCCTAGGACAGTTCTGAACACCGGGGAGCTGTTTTTT	CATSPRTVLNTGELFF
TRBV2	NA	NA	TRBJ1-4	TGTGCCAGCATAGGGGGGCGAAATGAAAAACTGTTTTTT	CASIGGRNEKLFF
TRBV12-3/TRBV12-4	TRBD1	NA	TRBJ1-5	TGTGCCAGCAGTCGACAGGGAATCAATCAGCCCCAGCATTTT	CASSRQGINQPQHF
TRBV2	TRBD1	few	TRBJ2-1	TGTGCCAGCCGGGACAGGGGGCTTATTGAGCAGTTCTTC	CASRDRGLIEQFF
TRBV10-3	NA	NA	TRBJ2-7	TGTGCCATCAGGAACCGGGGCCACTCCTACGAGCAGTACTTC	CAIRNRGHSYEQYF
TRBV24-1	TRBD2	many	TRBJ2-5	TGTGCCACCAGTGACCCTGACTTTGGCATAGCGGGGCAAGAGACCCAGTACTTC	CATSDPDFGIAGQETQYF
TRBV10-3	TRBD2	NA	TRBJ2-1	TGTGCCATCAGTGAGCCCGGACGGACTAGCGGGGGACCCAATGAGCAGTTCTTC	CAISEPGRTSGGPNEQFF
TRBV19	TRBD2	many	TRBJ2-3	TGTGCCAGTAGTATGGGACTAGCGGGGGGGCCCGCCCCGTATTTT	CASSMGLAGGPAPYF
TRBV28	NA	NA	TRBJ1-5	TGTGCCAGCAGTTTAGGAGACAGCCTTTATAGCAATCAGCCCCAGCATTTT	CASSLGDSLYSNQPQHF
TRBV5-1	TRBD1	few	TRBJ2-5	TGCGCCAGCAGCTTGACAGGGGATGTACAAGAGACCCAGTACTTC	CASSLTGDVQETQYF
TRBV12-3/TRBV12-4	TRBD1	NA	TRBJ2-5	TGTGCCAGCAGCAAAGACTGGACAGGTGTCGAGACCCAGTACTTC	CASSKDWTGVETQYF
TRBV4-1	TRBD2	NA	TRBJ2-2	TGCGCCAGCACCCAAGGAGCTAGCGGGGTTAACACCGGGGAGCTGTTTTTT	CASTQGASGVNTGELFF
TRBV4-3	NA	NA	TRBJ2-1	TGCGCCAGCAGCCGGGCCAAGGGCGTCTACAATGAGCAGTTCTTC	CASSRAKGVYNEQFF
TRBV20-1	NA	few	TRBJ2-1	TGCAGTGCTAGAGATATTTCCGTAGTGAGCGGAGACTACAATGAGCAGTTCTTC	CSARDISVVSGDYNEQFF
TRBV6-1	TRBD1	many	TRBJ1-2	TGTGCCAGTGGACAGGGGCCCTACTATGGCTACACCTTC	CASGQGPYYGYTF
TRBV10-3	NA	many	TRBJ2-3	TGTGCCATCAGTGAGACGATGCGGGGTCTCACAGATACGCAGTATTTT	CAISETMRGLTDTQYF
TRBV10-2	NA	few	TRBJ2-7	TGCGCCAGCAGTGTCGGGACGGTAACCTACGAGCAGTACTTC	CASSVGTVTYEQYF
TRBV11-2	NA	NA	TRBJ2-2	TGTGCCAGCAAGAGTGGGAACACCGGGGAGCTGTTTTTT	CASKSGNTGELFF
TRBV20-1	NA	NA	TRBJ2-1	TGCAGTGCTCCCTACGGGAGAGAGCAGTTCTTC	CSAPYGREQFF
TRBV10-1	NA	few	TRBJ2-3	TGCGCCAGCAGTGTAACGGGTACGCAGTATTTT	CASSVTGTQYF
TRBV6-1	NA	many	TRBJ1-2	TGTGCCAGCAGTGCCACAGGTGGCTATGGCTACACCTTC	CASSATGGYGYTF
TRBV30	NA	many	TRBJ1-5	TGTGCCTGGAGTCGTTATAGCAATCAGCCCCAGCATTTT	CAWSRYSNQPQHF
TRBV6-2/TRBV6-3	NA	NA	TRBJ2-3	TGTGCCAGCAGCCCCTACCAGTCGGATACGCAGTATTTT	CASSPYQSDTQYF
TRBV5-1	TRBD2	NA	TRBJ2-3	TGCGCCAGCAGCTTGGTGCGGGGGAGCGTAGATACGCAGTATTTT	CASSLVRGSVDTQYF
TRBV5-6	NA	NA	TRBJ1-6	TGTGCCAGCAGCCGCCAGCAGTCTCGTTCACCCCTCCACTTT	CASSRQQSRSPLHF
TRBV20-1	TRBD2	many	TRBJ2-1	TGCAGTGCTGCCCCGGGACTAGCGGGGGTCCGGAATGAGCAGTTCTTC	CSAAPGLAGVRNEQFF
TRBV29-1	TRBD1	NA	TRBJ2-4	TGCAGCGCCGGACAGGTAGCCAAAAACATTCAGTACTTC	CSAGQVAKNIQYF
TRBV3-1	NA	NA	TRBJ2-7	TGTGCCAGCAGCCAAGATCCCCTAGCTGCGGGCGAGCAGTACTTC	CASSQDPLAAGEQYF
TRBV5-5	NA	NA	TRBJ1-4	TGTGCCAGCAACCCAGGGTGGGGGGATAATGAAAAACTGTTTTTT	CASNPGWGDNEKLFF
TRBV5-1	TRBD2	few	TRBJ2-1	TGCGCCAGCAAGGACTGGCTAGCGGGGTACAATGAGCAGTTCTTC	CASKDWLAGYNEQFF
TRBV2	TRBD2	many	TRBJ2-1	TGTGCCAGCAGTGTGGAGCGGGAGGCGACCTACAATGAGCAGTTCTTC	CASSVEREATYNEQFF
TRBV12-3/TRBV12-4	NA	few	TRBJ1-5	TGTGCCAGCAGTTTGAAGGCGGGACCTAATAGCAATCAGCCCCAGCATTTT	CASSLKAGPNSNQPQHF
TRBV28	TRBD2	few	TRBJ2-3	TGTGCCAGCAGTTTAGAACTAGCGGGAGGATTTAGCACAGATACGCAGTATTTT	CASSLELAGGFSTDTQYF
TRBV4-1	TRBD2	NA	TRBJ2-1	TGCGCCAGCAGCCAGATTTTTAGCGGGGGGGCCTATGAGCAGTTCTTC	CASSQIFSGGAYEQFF
TRBV5-6	NA	many	TRBJ2-7	TGTGCCAGCAGCCTGAGGGCGTCCTACGAGCAGTACTTC	CASSLRASYEQYF
TRBV3-1	NA	few	TRBJ1-2	TGTGCCACGGAGGGAGCGGACTATGGCTACACCTTC	CATEGADYGYTF